These 21 T cell receptor beta chains share one sample of origin, sequenced in a study of OX40 agonist ivuxolimab in advanced cancers. The table came from immunoSEQ multiplex PCR; TCRdb's copy has only in-frame clones and leaves some out. The data contain some 74,000 clones, over 75% of them seen just once; the ten biggest clones take up roughly 0.5%. The specimen comprised CD4+ or CD8+ T cells sorted from blood, sampled in a trial of the OX40 agonist ivuxolimab. These receptors were taken from an adult with an advanced solid tumor such as melanoma, head and neck, liver or kidney cancer.

DNA of the CDR3: TGTGCCAGCAGCTCAGGGTTAGGCACTGAAGCTTTCTTT. Translation: CASSSGLGTEAFF. The genes are TRBV11-2 and TRBJ1-1, with D possibly matching TRBD1 (5 bases). Trimming took off 4 bases at V and 4 bases at J, with 10 bases between the two ends. Germline loops: CDR1 SGHAT, CDR2 FQNNGV. This CDR3 spans 13 amino acids. Looking up the rest from reference TRBV11-2 and TRBJ1-1 gives the full variable domain: EAGVAQSPRYKIIEKRQSVAFWCNPISGHATLYWYQQILGQGPKLLIQFQNNGVVDDSQLPKDRFSAERLKGVDSTLKIQPAKLEDSAVYLCASSSGLGTEAFFGQGTRLTVV.

The V and J genes are TRBV18 and TRBJ2-1, with D maybe TRBD2 (6 bases). Germline lookup yields CDR1 KGHSH and CDR2 LQKENI. This CDR3 spans 13 amino acids. V dropped 3 bases and J dropped 5 bases, with 8 bases sitting between them. The CDR3 bases are TGTGCCAGCTCACCGTTAGCGGACAATGAGCAGTTCTTC. It encodes CASSPLADNEQFF. Together with reference TRBV18 and TRBJ2-1, the CDR3 gives the full variable domain: NAGVMQNPRHLVRRRGQEARLRCSPMKGHSHVYWYRQLPEEGLKFMVYLQKENIIDESGMPKERFSAEFPKEGPSILRIQQVVRGDSAAYFCASSPLADNEQFFGPGTRLTVL.

The rearrangement links TRBV5-8 to TRBJ2-7; 9 bases map to TRBD2. This CDR3 is built from 15 residues. CDR1 and CDR2 from the germline V gene are SGHTS and YDEGEE. V gave up 1 base and J gave up 5 bases; unmatched junction bases: 7. CDR3 DNA sequence: TGTGCCAGCAGCTTGATCGGGACTAGCTTTAACGAGCAGTACTTC. Translation: CASSLIGTSFNEQYF.

This sequence joins TRBV19 and TRBJ1-1; D gene ambiguous. The germline CDR1 and CDR2 sequences are LNHDA and SQIVND (reference sequence). V gave up 3 bases and J gave up 1 base, with 9 bases separating them. The CDR3 covers 14 residues. CDR3 coding DNA: TGTGCCAGTAGTATCCGAGGGTCGAACACTGAAGCTTTCTTT. Translation: CASSIRGSNTEAFF.

The gene calls are TRBV7-9 and TRBJ2-5; the D call may be TRBD1 or TRBD2 (7 bases each). CDR1 and CDR2 from the germline V gene are SEHNR and FQNEAQ (reference sequence). The CDR3 spans 15 residues. Between the trimmed V and J ends, which lost 1 base and 4 bases, there was a span of 13 bases. Here the CDR3 DNA reads TGTGCCAGCAGCTTAGGTACAGGGGAGGGAGAGACCCAGTACTTC. Its protein product is CASSLGTGEGETQYF.

The genes are TRBV5-1 and TRBJ2-3; 8 bases agree with TRBD1. Germline values: CDR1 SGHRS, CDR2 YFSETQ. The CDR3 consists of 16 residues. Losses at the gene ends were 2 bases for V and 4 bases for J; bases not matched to a gene: 9. The CDR3 loop is CASSLGTGPWADTQYF. CDR3 coding DNA: TGCGCCAGCAGCTTAGGGACAGGCCCCTGGGCAGATACGCAGTATTTT.

This chain links TRBV7-8 with TRBJ2-4; D not certain. The CDR3 extends over 14 amino acids. CDR1 is SGHVS, CDR2 FQNEAQ, per germline. Trimming took off 1 base at V and 4 bases at J, with 8 bases between the two ends. CDR3 bases: TGTGCCAGCAGCTTAGACGGAGCTAAAAACATTCAGTACTTC. This encodes CASSLDGAKNIQYF.

The gene calls are TRBV10-3 and TRBJ2-6; TRBD1 matches 7 bases. Germline V lookup: CDR1 ENHRY, CDR2 SYGVKD. The CDR3 covers 21 residues. Trimming at V came to 0 bases and at J to 1 base, leaving 15 bases not matched to a gene. The CDR3 loop reads CAISESFGTGTADSGANVLTF. The CDR3 coding sequence is TGTGCCATCAGTGAGTCTTTCGGTACCGGGACAGCGGATTCTGGGGCCAACGTCCTGACTTTC.

The rearrangement uses TRBV2 and TRBJ2-3, with D possibly TRBD1 on 6 matching bases. The V gene's germline CDR1 is SNHLY and CDR2 FYNNEI. Trimming cost V 3 bases and J 4 bases, with 11 bases left between them. The CDR3 length is 14 residues. DNA of the CDR3: TGTGCCAGCAGTGACAGGGGACGGGCAGATACGCAGTATTTT. This translates into CASSDRGRADTQYF. Full variable domain (remainder filled in from reference TRBV2 and TRBJ2-3): EPEVTQTPSHQVTQMGQEVILRCVPISNHLYFYWYRQILGQKVEFLVSFYNNEISEKSEIFDDQFSVERPDGSNFTLKIRSTKLEDSAMYFCASSDRGRADTQYFGPGTRLTVL.

This clone was found once. CDR3 residues: CASRFLTRGTGGSYEQYF. CDR3 in DNA: TGTGCAAGTCGCTTCCTAACGCGTGGGACAGGGGGATCCTACGAGCAGTACTTC. The J gene is TRBJ2-7, the V gene TRBV12-2; TRBD1, as called in the table, went unchecked against the DNA. TRBV12-2 is designated a pseudogene. There are 18 residues in the CDR3.

This clone was observed a few times. J is TRBJ1-1 and V is TRBV20-1; TRBD1 is a possible D gene (5 bases). The CDR3 is 10 amino acids. Germline lookup yields CDR1 DFQATT and CDR2 SNEGSKA (reference sequence). The CDR3 sequence is CRGDYTEAFF. In DNA, the CDR3 is TGCAGGGGGGACTACACTGAAGCTTTCTTT.

The chain is built from TRBV6-5 and TRBJ2-7; D is undetermined. The CDR3 runs 14 residues. Germline V gene data show CDR1 as MNHEY and CDR2 as SVGAGI. Trimming cost V 2 bases and J 0 bases, with 8 bases left between them. The CDR3 bases are TGTGCCAGCAGTTACCTACCGAGCTCCTACGAGCAGTACTTC. It translates to CASSYLPSSYEQYF.

In this sample, this clone turned up once. The rearrangement uses TRBV7-2 and TRBJ2-3; 8 nucleotides line up with TRBD2. The J segment lost 11 bases and the V segment lost 0 bases, leaving 7 bases of the junction unmatched. The CDR3 loop spans 14 amino acids. Per germline, CDR1 SGHTA and CDR2 FQGNSA. The CDR3 is CASSLAREEGKQYF. The CDR3 nucleotides are TGTGCCAGCAGCTTAGCGCGGGAGGAGGGGAAGCAGTATTTT.

The V gene is TRBV6-6, the J gene TRBJ2-3; D possibly corresponds to TRBD1 (5 bases). The V and J ends lost 0 bases and 3 bases respectively, with 7 bases between them. CDR3 length equals 14 residues. The germline gives CDR1 MNHNY, CDR2 SVGAGI (reference sequence). The CDR3 DNA reads as TGTGCCAGCAGTTACTCCCAGGGTACAGATACGCAGTATTTT. Protein sequence: CASSYSQGTDTQYF.

This clone appeared a few times. V usage is TRBV5-5 and J usage is TRBJ2-3; TRBD1 is a possible D gene (6 bases). Looked up from germline, CDR1 is SGHKS and CDR2 is YYEKEE (reference sequence). The CDR3 length is 14 residues. V lost 6 bases and J lost 3, with 14 bases in between. Here the CDR3 reads CASKRTGTTDTQYF. The CDR3 region has the DNA TGTGCCAGCAAAAGAACAGGGACAACAGATACGCAGTATTTT.

The genes are TRBV19 and TRBJ2-5; D is undetermined. V gave up 6 bases and J gave up 4 bases, with 6 bases separating them. This CDR3 comprises 11 residues. Germline V gene lookup returns CDR1 LNHDA and CDR2 SQIVND (reference sequence). CDR3 nucleotides: TGTGCCAGTAGGTATCGAGAGACCCAGTACTTC. Translated: CASRYRETQYF.

The chain recombines TRBV30 with TRBJ2-7; D may be TRBD2 (5 bases). Trimming shortened V by 2 bases and J by 3 bases, and 17 bases separated the two germline ends. This CDR3 region has 15 residues. Looked up from germline, CDR1 is GTSNPN and CDR2 is SVGIG (reference sequence). For the CDR3, the DNA is TGTGCCTGGAGTTCCTCGGGGATACGAAGCTACGAGCAGTACTTC. Its protein is CAWSSSGIRSYEQYF.

The genes are TRBV28 and TRBJ1-5, with no clear D. The CDR3 covers 13 residues. The V and J ends lost 4 bases and 3 bases respectively, with 7 bases between them. CDR1 and CDR2 from the germline V gene are MDHEN and SYDVKM. The CDR3 DNA is TGTGCCAGCAGTTCCGGCATCAATCAGCCCCAGCATTTT. Translation gives CASSSGINQPQHF.

This clone was detected only once. The rearrangement links TRBV4-1 to TRBJ1-4, with D hard to call. V shed 4 bases and J shed 1 base, with 10 bases lying between them. Germline CDR1 and CDR2: MGHRA and YSYEKL. The CDR3 loop spans 15 amino acids. CDR3 protein: CASSRGGGTNEKLFF. CDR3 in DNA: TGCGCCAGCAGCCGCGGTGGAGGAACTAATGAAAAACTGTTTTTT.

This clone turned up a few times. The V gene is TRBV10-3, the J gene TRBJ1-2; D is unclear. Germline loops: CDR1 ENHRY, CDR2 SYGVKD. The CDR3 has 13 residues. V lost 2 bases, J lost 5 bases, and 9 bases lay in between. CDR3 nucleotide sequence: TGTGCCATCAGTGAGACGGCCGCTTATGGCTACACCTTC. Its translation: CAISETAAYGYTF.

The chain carries TRBV2 and TRBJ2-5; the D is unclear. CDR3 length equals 14 residues. Per the germline V gene, CDR1 is SNHLY and CDR2 is FYNNEI. Trimming cost V 1 base and J 7 bases, with 13 bases left between them. The CDR3 sequence is CASSEGLSLGTQYF. The CDR3 DNA reads TGTGCCAGCAGTGAAGGCCTATCCTTGGGGACCCAGTACTTC.